Shown below are 28 T cell receptor beta chains from a single sample sequenced in a study of T and B cells in COVID-19 patients. TRB was amplified from approximately 250-480 ng of blood genomic DNA. BIOMED2 TRB-A/B primer pools were used in multiplex TRB PCR. TCRdb re-called the multiplex PCR reads through MiXCR, storing one row per CDR3 protein. The top ten hold 20% to 25% of the sample, which has 8,700 or so distinct CDR3 sequences, around a third seen once. The sequenced sample consisted of blood. The receptors stem from a human donor who had recovered from COVID-19.

This clonotype turned up a few times. V and J are TRBV20-1 and TRBJ2-3; TRBD2 matches 7 bases. Germline V gives CDR1 DFQATT, CDR2 SNEGSKA (reference sequence). This CDR3 is 13 amino acids long. J lost 0 bases, V lost 4 bases, and 1 base had no gene match. CDR3 nucleotide sequence: TGCAGTGCTAAGCGGGGTAGCACAGATACGCAGTATTTT. It specifies CSAKRGSTDTQYF.

This clonotype was seen more than once but under ten times. The chain links TRBV12-3 or TRBV12-4 to TRBJ1-6, with TRBD1 as a possible D gene (5 bases). The ends were cut back, 5 bases at V and 0 bases at J, with 17 bases in the middle. This CDR3 is built from 18 residues. In nucleotides, the CDR3 is TGTGCCAGCAGTGCCACCGGGGGGATTAGCTCCTATAATTCACCCCTCCACTTT. It translates to CASSATGGISSYNSPLHF.

This clonotype was counted between two and nine times. The V and J genes are TRBV7-2 and TRBJ2-7; D possibly corresponds to TRBD2 (6 bases). Looked up from germline, CDR1 is SGHTA and CDR2 is FQGNSA. This CDR3 comprises 14 residues. Trimming removed 2 bases from V and 0 bases from J, with 8 bases in between. The CDR3 protein is CASSLNGGSYEQYF. In DNA form, the CDR3 reads TGTGCCAGCAGCTTAAACGGGGGCTCCTACGAGCAGTACTTC. Together with reference TRBV7-2 and TRBJ2-7, the CDR3 gives the full variable domain: GAGVSQSPSNKVTEKGKDVELRCDPISGHTALYWYRQSLGQGLEFLIYFQGNSAPDKSGLPSDRFSAERTGGSVSTLTIQRTQQEDSAVYLCASSLNGGSYEQYFGPGTRLTVT.

The V gene is TRBV10-3, the J gene TRBJ1-2; 7 nucleotides match TRBD1. The length of the CDR3 is 15 residues. Trimming at V came to 8 bases and at J to 8 bases, leaving 17 bases not matched to a gene. CDR1 ENHRY and CDR2 SYGVKD come from the germline V gene. CDR3 in amino acids: CAIAGQAVSTVGYTF. The CDR3, as DNA: TGTGCCATCGCCGGACAGGCCGTTTCTACGGTAGGCTACACCTTC.

The rearrangement joins TRBV6-5 to TRBJ1-2, with 8 bases that match TRBD1. The germline V gene has CDR1 MNHEY and CDR2 SVGAGI. The CDR3 is 14 amino acids. The junction had 10 bases not matched to a gene; V was cut back by 4 bases and J by 9 bases. This chain's CDR3 is CASSSTSGGIRYTF. The CDR3 DNA sequence: TGTGCCAGCAGTTCCACGTCAGGGGGCATTCGCTACACCTTC.

J is TRBJ2-5 and V is TRBV14, with 9 bases that match TRBD2. Germline CDR1 and CDR2: SGHDN and FVKESK. This CDR3 comprises 15 residues. The V and J ends lost 4 bases and 7 bases, in that order; junction bases with no gene match: 10. The CDR3 here is CASSLPGLARGTQYF. The CDR3 coding sequence is TGTGCCAGCAGCCTTCCGGGACTAGCCCGCGGGACCCAGTACTTC.

The V call is TRBV20-1, the J call TRBJ2-1; either TRBD1 or TRBD2 may fit D (6 bases each). The length of the CDR3 is 15 residues. Germline V gene lookup returns CDR1 DFQATT and CDR2 SNEGSKA (reference sequence). V was pared by 1 base and J by 0 bases, with 10 bases between. As DNA, the CDR3 is TGCAGTGCTAGAGTGTGGGGGGCCTCCTACAATGAGCAGTTCTTC. It encodes CSARVWGASYNEQFF.

As to this clonotype: A read error may explain this, as a much larger clone is one base away. The J gene is TRBJ1-6, the V gene TRBV19; tentative D call: TRBD1 (5 bases). The CDR3 totals 15 residues. Germline V lookup: CDR1 LNHDA, CDR2 SQIVND (reference sequence). V lost 6 bases, J lost 8 bases, and 17 bases lay in between. CDR3 DNA: TGTGCCAGTAGATCGGAAGGGGACGTTTATTCACCCCTCCACTTT. Amino acid sequence: CASRSEGDVYSPLHF.

The V and J genes are TRBV20-1 and TRBJ2-1; D unclear. Trimming took 0 bases from V and 1 from J, leaving 4 bases between them. CDR1 and CDR2 (germline): DFQATT, SNEGSKA (reference sequence). CDR3 length: 13 amino acids. The CDR3 DNA is TGCAGTGCTAGAGAACTATCCTACAATGAGCAGTTCTTC. It codes for CSARELSYNEQFF.

This clonotype was picked up a small number of times. The chain couples TRBV10-3 to TRBJ2-2; D is unresolved. Germline CDR1 reads ENHRY; CDR2 reads SYGVKD. The V gene lost 5 bases and the J gene lost 5 bases, with 21 bases spanning the gap. The length of the CDR3 is 17 residues. The CDR3 here is CAISPDGLGSLTGELFF. Here the CDR3 DNA reads TGTGCCATCAGTCCAGACGGGTTGGGGTCGCTGACCGGGGAGCTGTTTTTT.

This clonotype was seen more than once but under ten times. The chain uses TRBV5-1 and TRBJ2-1, with 7 bases lining up with TRBD2. Germline trimming cut 1 base from V and 0 bases from J; bases unmatched to any gene: 7. CDR1 and CDR2 (germline): SGHRS, YFSETQ. CDR3 length equals 17 residues. CDR3 coding DNA: TGCGCCAGCAGCTTGTTAATGGGGGGGAGCTCCTACAATGAGCAGTTCTTC. This encodes CASSLLMGGSSYNEQFF.

The rearrangement links TRBV15 to TRBJ2-2, with 10 bases that match TRBD2. The CDR3 sequence is 18 residues long. Germline V lookup: CDR1 LNHNV, CDR2 YYDKDF (reference sequence). Germline trimming cut 1 base from V and 2 bases from J; bases unmatched to any gene: 7. The CDR3 coding sequence is TGTGCCACCAGCAGAGGGGGAGGGACTAGCGTCAACACCGGGGAGCTGTTTTTT. Translated: CATSRGGGTSVNTGELFF.

This clonotype was counted between two and nine times. This chain joins TRBV6-1 and TRBJ1-1; TRBD1 aligns across 9 bases. The CDR3 is made up of 14 amino acids. Germline V CDR1 and CDR2: MNHNS, SASEGT. J gave up 4 bases and V 6 bases, and 6 bases lay outside the gene matches. CDR3 in DNA: TGTGCCAGCAGGGCCGGGACAGGGTTCACTGAAGCTTTCTTT. Its protein is CASRAGTGFTEAFF.

This chain joins TRBV7-9 and TRBJ2-2; 11 nucleotides match TRBD1. With V trimmed by 5 bases and J by 4 bases, 3 bases remained unmatched. Germline V gene data show CDR1 as SEHNR and CDR2 as FQNEAQ (reference sequence). CDR3 length: 15 residues. The CDR3 reads CASSQDRGLTGELFF. The CDR3 nucleotides read TGTGCCAGCAGCCAGGACAGGGGGCTCACCGGGGAGCTGTTTTTT.

Sample share makes this clonotype medium-sized. The chain employs TRBV27 and TRBJ2-3, with a possible D match to TRBD1 (6 bases). Trimming left V 2 bases short and J 0 bases short, with 12 bases between. CDR1 and CDR2 from the germline V gene are MNHEY and SMNVEV (reference sequence). This CDR3 is built from 16 residues. CDR3 residues: CASSLATGMSTDTQYF. CDR3 in DNA: TGTGCCAGCAGTTTAGCCACAGGGATGAGCACAGATACGCAGTATTTT.

This sequence joins TRBV7-2 and TRBJ2-7; a possible D gene is TRBD2 (5 bases). Per the germline V gene, CDR1 is SGHTA and CDR2 is FQGNSA. The CDR3 totals 14 residues. V lost 4 bases, J lost 3 bases, and 13 bases lay in between. CDR3 protein: CASSSLRGGYEQYF. DNA for the CDR3: TGTGCCAGCAGCTCTTTACGGGGTGGCTACGAGCAGTACTTC. Drawing the rest from reference TRBV7-2 and TRBJ2-7, the complete variable domain is GAGVSQSPSNKVTEKGKDVELRCDPISGHTALYWYRQSLGQGLEFLIYFQGNSAPDKSGLPSDRFSAERTGGSVSTLTIQRTQQEDSAVYLCASSSLRGGYEQYFGPGTRLTVT.

This clonotype is medium-sized within its sample. The chain uses TRBV7-6 and TRBJ2-1, with TRBD1 matching over 9 bases. The CDR3 has 15 amino acids. Germline V gene data show CDR1 as SGHVS and CDR2 as FNYEAQ. J was trimmed by 7 bases and V by 6 bases; bases with no gene match: 10. The CDR3 DNA is TGTGCCAGCAGTTACCGGCCGGGACAGGGAAATGAGCAGTTCTTC. Its translation: CASSYRPGQGNEQFF. The variable domain in full, with the rest retrieved from reference TRBV7-6 and TRBJ2-1, is GAGVSQSPRYKVTKRGQDVALRCDPISGHVSLYWYRQALGQGPEFLTYFNYEAQQDKSGLPNDRFSAERPEGSISTLTIQRTEQRDSAMYRCASSYRPGQGNEQFFGPGTRLTVL.

This clonotype was counted only a few times. The J gene is TRBJ2-5, the V gene TRBV5-4, with D possibly TRBD1 on 6 matching bases. Trimming shortened V by 0 bases and J by 5 bases, and 8 bases separated the two germline ends. This CDR3 is 13 amino acids long. The germline CDR1 and CDR2 sequences are SGHNT and YYREEE (reference sequence). The CDR3 sequence is CASSLAGAETQYF. The CDR3 DNA sequence: TGTGCCAGCAGCTTGGCAGGGGCCGAGACCCAGTACTTC.

The chain carries TRBV19 and TRBJ1-5, with D perhaps TRBD1 (5 bases). Germline CDR1 is LNHDA and CDR2 is SQIVND (reference sequence). V was cut by 0 bases and J by 1 base, with 28 bases left in between. The CDR3 spans 22 residues. CDR3 sequence (DNA): TGTGCCAGTAGTATAGATCTTGGGGGGGGGGAGGAAGATATTGGAAGCAATCAGCCCCAGCATTTT. Its translation: CASSIDLGGGEEDIGSNQPQHF. The variable domain in full, with the rest retrieved from reference TRBV19 and TRBJ1-5, is DGGITQSPKYLFRKEGQNVTLSCEQNLNHDAMYWYRQDPGQGLRLIYYSQIVNDFQKGDIAEGYSVSREKKESFPLTVTSAQKNPTAFYLCASSIDLGGGEEDIGSNQPQHFGDGTRLSIL.

The gene calls are TRBV7-2 and TRBJ2-7; D gene unclear. V lost 5 bases to trimming and J lost 2 bases, with 4 bases between them. The CDR3 totals 11 residues. CDR1 is SGHTA and CDR2 is FQGNSA in the germline V gene. The CDR3 sequence: CASSPAYEQYF. DNA for the CDR3: TGTGCCAGCAGCCCCGCCTACGAGCAGTACTTC.

By frequency in the sample, this clonotype is medium-sized. The rearrangement uses TRBV5-5 and TRBJ1-6; D is unclear. V gave up 8 bases and J gave up 8 bases, with 11 bases separating them. This CDR3 is 12 amino acids long. The germline gives CDR1 SGHKS, CDR2 YYEKEE (reference sequence). The CDR3 nucleotides are TGTGCCAGAAGAGACGGCGATTCACCCCTCCACTTT. This translates into CARRDGDSPLHF.

The genes are TRBV5-4 and TRBJ2-4; TRBD2 matches at 9 bases. Losses at the gene ends were 1 base for V and 3 bases for J; bases not matched to a gene: 2. This CDR3 is 15 amino acids long. Germline CDR1 is SGHNT and CDR2 is YYREEE (reference sequence). DNA for the CDR3: TGTGCCAGCAGCTTGCAACTAGCGGGCAAAAACATTCAGTACTTC. Amino acid sequence: CASSLQLAGKNIQYF.

The rearrangement uses TRBV6-1 and TRBJ2-7; D is unclear. The germline V gene has CDR1 MNHNS and CDR2 SASEGT. The CDR3 length is 14 residues. V was cut by 3 bases and J by 2 bases, with 11 bases left in between. The CDR3 DNA reads TGTGCCAGCAGTGATCAGAGGAGACCCTACGAGCAGTACTTC. It translates to CASSDQRRPYEQYF.

Concerning this clonotype itself: One end of the junction does not line up with germline, which may come from a read error. The V gene is TRBV5-5, the J gene TRBJ1-5; D is possibly TRBD1 (5 bases). The CDR3 consists of 15 residues. Germline values: CDR1 SGHKS, CDR2 YYEKEE (reference sequence). The CDR3 sequence is CASSRDAGSNQPQHF. CDR3 nucleotides: TGCGCCAGCAGTAGGGATGCAGGGAGCAATCAGCCCCAGCATTTT.

This clonotype is judged medium-sized (0.01 to 0.1%). This chain uses TRBV6-6 with TRBJ2-5; D may match TRBD1 or TRBD2 (6 bases each). This CDR3 is 14 amino acids long. CDR1 and CDR2 from the germline V gene are MNHNY and SVGAGI (reference sequence). V was clipped by 2 bases and J by 3 bases, with 10 bases between them. The CDR3 region has the DNA TGTGCCAGCAGTTACAGGGGGGCCGAAGAGACCCAGTACTTC. It specifies CASSYRGAEETQYF.

This sequence joins TRBV4-2 and TRBJ2-2; 10 bases align to TRBD2. The CDR3 runs 16 residues. The V segment lost 4 bases and the J segment 5 bases; nucleotides outside the gene matches: 7. Germline-derived CDR1 and CDR2 are LGHNA and YNFKEQ. The CDR3: CASSLRVGLATGELFF. In nucleotides, the CDR3 is TGTGCCAGCAGCCTAAGAGTGGGACTAGCGACCGGGGAGCTGTTTTTT.

This clonotype was seen a handful of times. The gene calls are TRBV6-5 and TRBJ1-5, with D possibly TRBD1 on 6 matching bases. Trimming shortened V by 6 bases and J by 5 bases, and 11 bases separated the two germline ends. There are 13 residues in the CDR3. Germline assignment: CDR1 MNHEY and CDR2 SVGAGI. The CDR3 protein is CASRRRGDQPQHF. The DNA of the CDR3 is TGTGCCAGCAGAAGGAGGGGGGATCAGCCCCAGCATTTT.

The chain joins TRBV20-1 to TRBJ1-4; TRBD1 aligns across 7 bases. Germline loops: CDR1 DFQATT, CDR2 SNEGSKA (reference sequence). The CDR3 has 13 amino acids. With V trimmed by 6 bases and J by 4 bases, 5 bases remained unmatched. CDR3 in amino acids: CSAQGQVNEKLFF. DNA for the CDR3: TGCAGTGCCCAAGGACAGGTTAATGAAAAACTGTTTTTT.